This T cell receptor beta chain was retrieved from a study of blood T cells in healthy people across ages. Study outcomes and limitations: With unsorted PBMCs, a conclusive comparison of naive versus antigen-experienced cells was not possible.

Note on this clonotype: Its antigen remains unidentified.

The authors isolated at least 6.5 million PBMCs per sample. Total RNA extraction produced at least 5.5 micrograms (per sample) for the study. This CDR3 contains 18 residues. Germline V CDR1 and CDR2: MGHRA, YSYEKL. Trimming took off 3 bases at V and 2 bases at J, with 19 bases between the two ends. Using a J-beta primer mix together with a sample-barcoded 5' primer, a second PCR was run for roughly 7 to 11 cycles. Each CDR3 protein gets one entry after TCRdb re-called the 5' RACE reads with MiXCR. In the table there are roughly 930,000 distinct CDR3 sequences, around 49% of which are singletons. Sample: blood. The chain carries TRBV4-1 and TRBJ2-2; maybe TRBD1 (6 bases). The source is a man aged 25 to 45 in good health. The CDR3 DNA follows: TGCGCCAGCAGCCATCCAACCTCCGGGACAATTAACACCGGGGAGCTGTTTTTT. Encoded protein: CASSHPTSGTINTGELFF.